Described below is a single T cell receptor (beta chain) sequence and its context. This entry is derived from a study of long-term antiretroviral therapy in people with HIV. Germline assignment: CDR1 SGHRS and CDR2 YFSETQ. Trimming shortened V by 1 base and J by 7 bases, and 15 bases separated the two germline ends. This CDR3 is built from 15 residues. The run of the v3.0 immunoSEQ assay was at survey level. Method: immunoSEQ multiplex PCR; TCRdb's copy keeps in-frame clones and lacks some. The sample has around 22,000 clones; roughly 83% are singletons. The chain employs TRBV5-1 and TRBJ1-5; D is perhaps TRBD1 (5 bases). This receptor was obtained from a man under 40 with HIV. The source material was unsorted PBMCs, sampled around 4.2 years after starting antiretroviral therapy. The CDR3 sequence is CASSLTPGLFQPQHF. DNA for the CDR3: TGCGCCAGCAGCTTGACGCCAGGGTTATTCCAGCCCCAGCATTTT.